This is a list of T cell receptor beta chains from one sample in a study of cytomegalovirus exposure and HLA in healthy donors. Some clones are missing from TCRdb's copy, which holds only in-frame ones; the method was immunoSEQ multiplex PCR. The repertoire holds 100,000 to 150,000 clones, with more than 75% as singletons. Sequencing input: PBMCs. The receptor set was obtained from a young man in good health and CMV-seropositive. Both conserved end residues are part of each CDR3. The order of the fields is J gene, V gene, D gene, clone size, CDR3 DNA, CDR3 protein. D genes are given only for firm matches. Some rows mark clone size as missing; the rest say once, few, many or name a class of expanded clone.

j_gene: TRBJ2-1
v_gene: TRBV7-2
d_gene: TRBD2
abundance: NA
CDR3nt: TGTGCCAGCAGCTTTAGGACTAGCGGCTACAATGAGCAGTTCTTC
CDR3aa: CASSFRTSGYNEQFF

j_gene: TRBJ2-1
v_gene: TRBV19
d_gene: NA
abundance: NA
CDR3nt: TGTGCCAGTAGCAAAAGATCCCTACAGGGTGGGAACAATGAGCAGTTCTTC
CDR3aa: CASSKRSLQGGNNEQFF

j_gene: TRBJ1-2
v_gene: TRBV6-6
d_gene: NA
abundance: once
CDR3nt: TGTGCCAGCAGTTTTTCCCGAACATCTTATGGCTACACCTTC
CDR3aa: CASSFSRTSYGYTF

j_gene: TRBJ2-2
v_gene: TRBV10-3
d_gene: NA
abundance: NA
CDR3nt: TGTGCCATCAGATCTCCAGGGGCGGGGGCCACCGGGGAGCTGTTTTTT
CDR3aa: CAIRSPGAGATGELFF

j_gene: TRBJ1-5
v_gene: TRBV2
d_gene: NA
abundance: NA
CDR3nt: TGTGCCAGCAGTGTGGGCAGGGGAGGCAATCAGCCCCAGCATTTT
CDR3aa: CASSVGRGGNQPQHF

j_gene: TRBJ1-2
v_gene: TRBV6-5
d_gene: NA
abundance: once
CDR3nt: TGTGCCAGCAGTTACGGCCGAGGGGGCTACACCTTC
CDR3aa: CASSYGRGGYTF

j_gene: TRBJ2-7
v_gene: TRBV4-3
d_gene: TRBD1
abundance: NA
CDR3nt: TGCGCCAGCAGCCGGACAGGGGGCACCTACGAGCAGTACTTC
CDR3aa: CASSRTGGTYEQYF

j_gene: TRBJ2-3
v_gene: TRBV15
d_gene: NA
abundance: NA
CDR3nt: TGTGCCACCAGCAGAGGGGGCTACACAGATACGCAGTATTTT
CDR3aa: CATSRGGYTDTQYF

j_gene: TRBJ1-4
v_gene: TRBV9
d_gene: TRBD1
abundance: NA
CDR3nt: TGTGCCAGCAGCGTAGGCTCCCCCGGGACAGGGGATGAAAAACTGTTTTTT
CDR3aa: CASSVGSPGTGDEKLFF

j_gene: TRBJ2-1
v_gene: TRBV6-5
d_gene: TRBD2
abundance: NA
CDR3nt: TGTGCCAGCAGTTATGTTGGCGGGAGGTCCTACAATGAGCAGTTCTTC
CDR3aa: CASSYVGGRSYNEQFF

j_gene: TRBJ2-3
v_gene: TRBV6-4
d_gene: TRBD2
abundance: NA
CDR3nt: TGTGCCAGCAGTAGACTAGCGGGTGGCCCAGATACGCAGTATTTT
CDR3aa: CASSRLAGGPDTQYF

j_gene: TRBJ1-2
v_gene: TRBV5-1
d_gene: NA
abundance: NA
CDR3nt: TGCGCCAGCAGCTCGACGACAGCAAACCGCTATGGCTACACCTTC
CDR3aa: CASSSTTANRYGYTF

j_gene: TRBJ2-1
v_gene: TRBV7-7
d_gene: NA
abundance: NA
CDR3nt: TGTGCTAGCAGCTTAGCCCCTAGGAATGAGCAGTTCTTC
CDR3aa: CASSLAPRNEQFF

j_gene: TRBJ2-2
v_gene: TRBV27
d_gene: TRBD1
abundance: NA
CDR3nt: TGTGCCAGCAGTCACGCGACAGGGAAGAACACCGGGGAGCTGTTTTTT
CDR3aa: CASSHATGKNTGELFF

j_gene: TRBJ2-5
v_gene: TRBV7-2
d_gene: NA
abundance: NA
CDR3nt: TGTGCCAGCAGCCAACTACCTTCCCAAGAGACCCAGTACTTC
CDR3aa: CASSQLPSQETQYF

j_gene: TRBJ2-5
v_gene: TRBV5-4
d_gene: TRBD1
abundance: NA
CDR3nt: TGTGCCAGCAGCTTACAGACAGGGGCGGAGACCCAGTACTTC
CDR3aa: CASSLQTGAETQYF

j_gene: TRBJ2-5
v_gene: TRBV28
d_gene: TRBD2
abundance: NA
CDR3nt: TGTGCCAGCAGCCCCGCGGGGGGGCAAGAGACCCAGTACTTC
CDR3aa: CASSPAGGQETQYF

j_gene: TRBJ1-2
v_gene: TRBV19
d_gene: TRBD1
abundance: few
CDR3nt: TGTGCCAGTAGTATCAGGGGGCGAAGTCGTGGCTACACCTTC
CDR3aa: CASSIRGRSRGYTF

j_gene: TRBJ2-3
v_gene: TRBV13
d_gene: TRBD2
abundance: NA
CDR3nt: TGTGCCAGCAGCACAAAGGCCGGACTAGGGACAGATACGCAGTATTTT
CDR3aa: CASSTKAGLGTDTQYF

j_gene: TRBJ1-1
v_gene: TRBV7-7
d_gene: NA
abundance: once
CDR3nt: TGTGCCAGCAGCCGCTGGGCGAACACTGAAGCTTTCTTT
CDR3aa: CASSRWANTEAFF

j_gene: TRBJ2-1
v_gene: TRBV4-1
d_gene: TRBD2
abundance: few
CDR3nt: TGCGCCAGCAGCCAAGATCTAGCGGGAGGGGCGTACAATGAGCAGTTCTTC
CDR3aa: CASSQDLAGGAYNEQFF

j_gene: TRBJ2-7
v_gene: TRBV5-1
d_gene: TRBD1
abundance: NA
CDR3nt: TGCGCCAGCTGGGACAGCTATAGCTCCTACGAGCAGTACTTC
CDR3aa: CASWDSYSSYEQYF

j_gene: TRBJ2-1
v_gene: TRBV5-4
d_gene: TRBD2
abundance: NA
CDR3nt: TGTGCCAGCAGCCGGGGTTGGGCTAGCGGCCACAATGAGCAGTTCTTC
CDR3aa: CASSRGWASGHNEQFF

j_gene: TRBJ1-1
v_gene: TRBV9
d_gene: NA
abundance: NA
CDR3nt: TGTGCCAGCAGCGTCAACAGTTGGAACACTGAAGCTTTCTTT
CDR3aa: CASSVNSWNTEAFF

j_gene: TRBJ2-1
v_gene: TRBV27
d_gene: NA
abundance: NA
CDR3nt: TGTGCCAGCAGTTTATCGGGGAGAGGAAGCTCCTACAATGAGCAGTTCTTC
CDR3aa: CASSLSGRGSSYNEQFF

j_gene: TRBJ2-1
v_gene: TRBV7-9
d_gene: TRBD2
abundance: NA
CDR3nt: TGTGCCAGCAGCTTAGAGGGGAGGGGGACTAGCGGGAGATTCAATGAGCAGTTCTTC
CDR3aa: CASSLEGRGTSGRFNEQFF

j_gene: TRBJ2-1
v_gene: TRBV7-9
d_gene: TRBD1
abundance: NA
CDR3nt: TGTGCCAGCAGCCTAACGGGACAGAGAGTCTACAATGAGCAGTTCTTC
CDR3aa: CASSLTGQRVYNEQFF